A selection of T cell receptor beta chains follows, all from one sample in a study of Graves' ophthalmopathy and Graves' hyperthyroidism. One entry per CDR3 protein results from TCRdb running MiXCR on the multiplex PCR reads. The sample lists hundreds of thousands of distinct CDR3 sequences; around 45% were seen once. The sample taken for sequencing was peripheral blood. The receptors stem from an adult man with Graves' ophthalmopathy. Both conserved end residues are part of each CDR3. The D gene is left open where the match is weak. Clone size is shown for a subset of rows, as once, few, many or a class of expanded clone.

few | TRBJ2-7 | TRBD2 | TRBV14 | CASSPGLAGAEQYF | TGTGCCAGCAGCCCGGGACTAGCGGGAGCCGAGCAGTACTTC
. | TRBJ2-7 | TRBD2 | TRBV10-1 | CASSQEGLAGGYEQYF | TGCGCCAGCAGCCAAGAAGGTCTAGCGGGAGGGTACGAGCAGTACTTC
. | TRBJ2-1 | TRBD2 | TRBV2 | CASSELAGVPYNEQFF | TGTGCCAGCAGTGAACTAGCGGGAGTACCCTACAATGAGCAGTTCTTC
few | TRBJ2-2 | . | TRBV5-4 | CASSLEVNTGELFF | TGTGCCAGCAGCTTGGAAGTGAACACCGGGGAGCTGTTTTTT
. | TRBJ2-7 | . | TRBV5-1 | CASSPIPDITYEQYF | TGCGCCAGCAGCCCCATCCCAGACATTACCTACGAGCAGTACTTC
. | TRBJ2-7 | . | TRBV12-3/TRBV12-4 | CASSPLSAYEQYF | TGTGCCAGCAGCCCCCTCTCTGCCTACGAGCAGTACTTC
. | TRBJ2-2 | . | TRBV24-1 | CATMAGLGDTGELFF | TGTGCCACCATGGCAGGGCTTGGGGACACCGGGGAGCTGTTTTTT
. | TRBJ2-7 | TRBD1 | TRBV28 | CASSLTGTGRNYEQYF | TGTGCCAGCAGTTTGACGGGGACAGGGAGGAACTACGAGCAGTACTTC
. | TRBJ2-7 | . | TRBV12-3/TRBV12-4 | CASSQVLGAGAYEQYF | TGTGCCAGCAGCCAAGTTCTAGGGGCAGGGGCCTACGAGCAGTACTTC
few | TRBJ1-2 | TRBD1 | TRBV3-1 | CASSQGRDRGGGYTF | TGTGCCAGCAGCCAAGGCCGGGACAGGGGCGGTGGCTACACCTTC
once | TRBJ1-3 | . | TRBV5-8 | CASSFWAGTGNTIYF | TGTGCCAGCAGCTTCTGGGCAGGGACTGGAAACACCATATATTTT
. | TRBJ2-5 | TRBD2 | TRBV11-2 | CASSFFLAGVQETQYF | TGTGCCAGCAGCTTCTTCCTAGCGGGAGTGCAAGAGACCCAGTACTTC
. | TRBJ2-3 | . | TRBV5-1 | CASSLGGEDTQYF | TGCGCCAGCAGCTTAGGAGGGGAAGATACGCAGTATTTT
. | TRBJ2-5 | . | TRBV4-1 | CASSQDPILQETQYF | TGCGCCAGCAGCCAAGACCCGATTCTTCAAGAGACCCAGTACTTC
many | TRBJ1-5 | . | TRBV2 | CASRPDSNQPQHF | TGTGCCAGCAGGCCCGACAGTAATCAGCCCCAGCATTTT
few | TRBJ2-5 | . | TRBV24-1 | CATSEKGGETQYF | TGTGCCACCAGTGAGAAGGGCGGGGAGACCCAGTACTTC